Listed below are T cell receptor beta chains from one sample, sequenced in a study of T cell responses to AZD1222 COVID-19 vaccine. The repertoire was sequenced with immunoSEQ multiplex PCR; TCRdb's copy has only in-frame clones and lacks some. In the table there are about 130,000 clones, just over 85% of which are singletons. The source material was peripheral blood, sampled on day 0 of MenACWY control vaccination. These TCRs come from an adult in good health. Each CDR3 is given with its conserved first and last residue. A D gene is named only where the DNA matches it firmly. Clone size is not always given. Where it is, it says once, few, many or a class for expanded clones.

size	V	J	D	CDR3	DNA
.	TRBV5-1	TRBJ1-2	.	CASSGTGNYGYTF	TGCGCCAGCAGTGGGACGGGGAACTATGGCTACACCTTC
.	TRBV12-3/TRBV12-4	TRBJ1-1	.	CASSLKTNTEAFF	TGTGCCAGCAGTTTAAAGACGAACACTGAAGCTTTCTTT
.	TRBV7-6	TRBJ2-7	TRBD1	CASATGASSEQYF	TGTGCCAGCGCTACAGGGGCTTCATCCGAGCAGTACTTC
.	TRBV27	TRBJ1-1	.	CASRPGTLNTEAFF	TGTGCCAGCAGACCCGGGACACTGAACACTGAAGCTTTCTTT
.	TRBV19	TRBJ2-5	TRBD1	CASSRDRAGETQYF	TGTGCCAGTAGTAGGGACAGGGCGGGAGAGACCCAGTACTTC
.	TRBV5-1	TRBJ1-2	TRBD1	CASSPDRVGYGYTF	TGCGCCAGCAGCCCGGACAGGGTGGGCTATGGCTACACCTTC
.	TRBV19	TRBJ2-1	TRBD2	CASSNRGGIFYNEQFF	TGTGCCAGTAGTAATAGGGGAGGGATCTTCTACAATGAGCAGTTCTTC
.	TRBV28	TRBJ2-5	TRBD2	CASSSPGATSGRGETQYF	TGTGCCAGCAGTTCCCCGGGTGCCACTAGCGGGAGGGGCGAGACCCAGTACTTC
few	TRBV9	TRBJ2-1	TRBD2	CASSPLRAGGIQSSYNEQFF	TGTGCCAGCAGCCCCTTAAGGGCGGGAGGGATACAGAGCTCCTACAATGAGCAGTTCTTC
.	TRBV11-2	TRBJ2-6	.	CASSFPRGSSISGANVLTF	TGTGCCAGCAGCTTCCCCCGCGGCAGCAGCATCTCTGGGGCCAACGTCCTGACTTTC
.	TRBV19	TRBJ1-1	.	CASNKVPGEAFF	TGTGCCAGTAATAAGGTCCCTGGGGAAGCTTTCTTT
.	TRBV5-5	TRBJ2-1	.	CASSTGISYNEQFF	TGTGCCAGCAGTACCGGGATCTCCTACAATGAGCAGTTCTTC
few	TRBV2	TRBJ2-7	.	CASKLDPLRQVAYEQYF	TGTGCCAGCAAGTTGGATCCCCTGCGACAGGTTGCCTACGAGCAGTACTTC
.	TRBV5-1	TRBJ1-4	TRBD1	CASSLERGPGEKLFF	TGCGCCAGCAGCTTGGAGAGGGGGCCGGGTGAAAAACTGTTTTTT
.	TRBV5-5	TRBJ2-1	.	CASSLGPHNEQFF	TGTGCCAGCAGCTTAGGCCCTCACAATGAGCAGTTCTTC
.	TRBV5-4	TRBJ2-7	.	CASSQGGPFYEQYF	TGTGCCAGCTCCCAAGGAGGGCCCTTTTACGAGCAGTACTTC
.	TRBV10-3	TRBJ1-3	TRBD1	CAISEQSGGAGNTIYF	TGTGCCATCAGTGAGCAATCAGGGGGAGCGGGAAACACCATATATTTT
.	TRBV28	TRBJ1-5	TRBD1	CASSFYTGGSNQPQHF	TGTGCCAGCAGTTTTTACACAGGGGGAAGCAATCAGCCCCAGCATTTT
.	TRBV7-9	TRBJ2-7	TRBD1	CASSLGQTLGEQYF	TGTGCCAGCAGCTTGGGACAGACGCTAGGAGAGCAGTACTTC
.	TRBV29-1	TRBJ2-3	TRBD2	CSARLAGAKADTQYF	TGCAGCGCTAGACTAGCGGGGGCTAAAGCAGATACGCAGTATTTT
.	TRBV7-6	TRBJ2-5	TRBD2	CASSLTSGKGQETQYF	TGTGCCAGCAGCTTAACTAGCGGGAAGGGTCAAGAGACCCAGTACTTC
.	TRBV24-1	TRBJ1-2	TRBD1	CATRTGDLGGYTF	TGTGCCACCAGAACAGGGGATCTCGGTGGCTACACCTTC
.	TRBV11-2	TRBJ2-1	TRBD2	CASSPSGGRGYEQFF	TGTGCCAGCAGCCCGTCGGGGGGGCGGGGGTATGAGCAGTTCTTC
.	TRBV24-1	TRBJ2-2	TRBD2	CATSDLPSGRYTGELFF	TGTGCCACCAGTGATTTGCCTAGCGGGAGGTACACCGGGGAGCTGTTTTTT
few	TRBV4-1	TRBJ2-1	.	CASSEVSSYNEQFF	TGCGCCAGCAGCGAGGTTAGCTCCTACAATGAGCAGTTCTTC
.	TRBV9	TRBJ1-3	TRBD1	CASSVGVGTGGLGNTIYF	TGTGCCAGCAGCGTAGGTGTAGGGACAGGGGGCTTAGGAAACACCATATATTTT
once	TRBV24-1	TRBJ1-2	.	CATSDSVPANYGYTF	TGTGCCACCAGTGATTCCGTCCCCGCTAACTATGGCTACACCTTC
.	TRBV2	TRBJ2-2	.	CASRREMGNTGELFF	TGTGCCAGCAGACGGGAGATGGGGAACACCGGGGAGCTGTTTTTT
.	TRBV24-1	TRBJ2-3	.	CATSDFRQGSDTQYF	TGTGCCACCAGTGATTTCCGGCAGGGGTCAGATACGCAGTATTTT
.	TRBV5-1	TRBJ1-2	.	CASSLSRGAGGYTF	TGCGCCAGCAGCTTGTCGAGGGGGGCGGGCGGCTACACCTTC
few	TRBV9	TRBJ2-1	.	CASSVYSLDEQFF	TGTGCCAGCAGCGTTTACAGCCTAGATGAGCAGTTCTTC
.	TRBV24-1	TRBJ2-1	TRBD2	CATSDLGTSEDNEQFF	TGTGCCACCAGTGATTTGGGGACTAGCGAGGACAATGAGCAGTTCTTC
.	TRBV6-1	TRBJ2-7	TRBD2	CASSEETSGSYEQYF	TGTGCCAGCAGTGAAGAAACTAGCGGCTCCTACGAGCAGTACTTC
.	TRBV10-1	TRBJ1-4	TRBD1	CASSSGTANEKLFF	TGCGCCAGCAGCTCCGGGACAGCGAATGAAAAACTGTTTTTT
.	TRBV5-1	TRBJ2-1	TRBD2	CASRLAGEANEQFF	TGCGCCAGTCGATTAGCGGGAGAGGCGAATGAGCAGTTCTTC
.	TRBV7-9	TRBJ2-7	.	CASSLQVKLDF	TGTGCCAGCAGCTTACAGGTTAAGTTGGACTTC
.	TRBV4-2	TRBJ2-2	TRBD2	CASKPTGGGTGELFF	TGTGCCAGCAAGCCGACGGGAGGGGGCACCGGGGAGCTGTTTTTT
.	TRBV6-5	TRBJ1-1	.	CASTLTGNTEAFF	TGTGCCAGCACTCTGACAGGGAACACTGAAGCTTTCTTT
.	TRBV11-2	TRBJ1-3	TRBD1	CASSSTGSGNTIYF	TGTGCCAGCAGCTCGACAGGGTCTGGAAACACCATATATTTT
.	TRBV28	TRBJ1-3	TRBD1	CASKRQGEPGNTIYF	TGTGCCAGCAAGAGACAGGGGGAGCCTGGAAACACCATATATTTT
.	TRBV19	TRBJ1-6	.	CASSTSAGAYNSPLHF	TGTGCCAGTAGTACCTCCGCGGGCGCCTATAATTCACCCCTCCACTTT
.	TRBV28	TRBJ1-2	TRBD1	CASSLEAGGRGYTF	TGTGCCAGCAGTCTCGAGGCAGGGGGTAGAGGCTACACCTTC
.	TRBV28	TRBJ2-7	.	CASSFEGTYEQYF	TGTGCCAGCAGTTTTGAAGGAACCTACGAGCAGTACTTC
once	TRBV4-1	TRBJ2-7	TRBD1	CASSTRAGQGAREQYF	TGCGCCAGCAGCACAAGGGCTGGACAGGGGGCAAGGGAGCAGTACTTC
.	TRBV7-9	TRBJ2-7	.	CASSLNTGTYEQYF	TGTGCCAGCAGCTTAAACACAGGAACCTACGAGCAGTACTTC
.	TRBV28	TRBJ1-1	.	CASSFTGLSRNTEAFF	TGTGCCAGCAGTTTTACGGGGCTGTCGAGGAACACTGAAGCTTTCTTT